The present T cell receptor beta chain was sequenced within a study of human T cells and chemical hapten exposure. On the study more broadly: Small volume differences among pooled libraries mainly caused per-sample TCR yield variation.

This clonotype has a handful of counts. Its antigen is still unknown. V dropped 7 bases and J dropped 6; count of bases not matched to a gene: 7. CDR1 and CDR2 (germline): WSHSY, SAAADI. This CDR3 contains 13 residues. Individual cDNA molecules had unique molecular identifiers attached to them by the library. The authors' processing: From about 22,000 to 700,000 TCRs were found per sample, with a median of approximately 96,000. One entry per CDR3 protein results from TCRdb running MiXCR on the 5' RACE reads. The authors' filters were not applied to this entry. The sample shows about 80,000 distinct CDR3 sequences, 6% to 8.5% of them seen only once. General study findings and limits: Once DPC sensitization occurred, TCRs above 1 in 1000 frequency showed no change.

The study extracted total RNA from unfractionated whole blood. J is TRBJ1-2 and V is TRBV10-2; TRBD1 aligns across 8 bases. The TCR was taken from a male donor in good health. The chain's CDR3 is CASTKDREDGYTF. In DNA form, the CDR3 reads TGCGCCAGCACAAAGGACAGGGAGGATGGCTACACCTTC.